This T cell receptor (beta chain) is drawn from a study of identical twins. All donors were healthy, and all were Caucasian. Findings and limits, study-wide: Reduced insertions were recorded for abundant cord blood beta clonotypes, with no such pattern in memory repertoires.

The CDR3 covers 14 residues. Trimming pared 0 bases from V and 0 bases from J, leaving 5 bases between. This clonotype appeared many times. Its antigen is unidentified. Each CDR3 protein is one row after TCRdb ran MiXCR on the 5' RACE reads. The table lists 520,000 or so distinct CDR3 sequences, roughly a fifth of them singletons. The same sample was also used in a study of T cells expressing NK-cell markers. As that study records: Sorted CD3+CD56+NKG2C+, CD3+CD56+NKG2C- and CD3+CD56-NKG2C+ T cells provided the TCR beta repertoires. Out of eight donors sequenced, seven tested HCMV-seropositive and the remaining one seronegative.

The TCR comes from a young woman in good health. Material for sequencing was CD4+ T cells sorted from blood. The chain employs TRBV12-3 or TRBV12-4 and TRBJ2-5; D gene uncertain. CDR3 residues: CASSLALDQETQYF. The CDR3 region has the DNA TGTGCCAGCAGTTTAGCGCTGGACCAAGAGACCCAGTACTTC.